These 10 T cell receptor beta chains were sequenced from one sample in a study of T-cell reconstitution after alpha-beta-depleted transplantation in children. Unique molecular identifiers were built into the TCRbeta library. MiXCR, run by TCRdb on the PCR reads, gives a single entry per CDR3 protein. The profile shows some 200,000 distinct CDR3 sequences, roughly a tenth of them singletons. Sequenced material: PBMCs, taken before TCRalphabeta/CD19-depleted stem cell transplant. The receptor source for this set is a child younger than two with acute myeloid leukemia, due to receive a stem cell transplant.

In its sample, this clonotype was seen a few times. CDR3 amino acids: CASNNRDLARETQYF. The CDR3 bases are TGTGCCAGCAATAACCGGGACTTGGCTCGGGAGACCCAGTACTTC. The chain couples TRBV2 to TRBJ2-5; D perhaps matches TRBD2 (6 bases). CDR3 length: 15 residues. Trimming removed 7 bases at V and 5 bases at J, with 20 bases between. Germline lookup yields CDR1 SNHLY and CDR2 FYNNEI.

This clonotype has a count of ten or more. The V and J genes are TRBV5-1 and TRBJ2-5; TRBD2 might be the D (6 bases). CDR1 and CDR2 from the germline V gene are SGHRS and YFSETQ. The length of the CDR3 is 17 residues. The V and J ends lost 6 bases and 4 bases respectively, with 25 bases between them. Here the CDR3 DNA reads TGCGCCAGCAAGCCCCTCCTCGAAGTGGGGGAGGTAGAGACCCAGTACTTC. Its translation: CASKPLLEVGEVETQYF.

This clonotype was recorded at least ten times. V and J are TRBV7-2 and TRBJ2-1; 10 positions agree with TRBD2. In germline, CDR1 is SGHTA, CDR2 FQGNSA. Trimming removed 5 bases from V and 12 bases from J; junction bases left unmatched: 4. CDR3 size: 12 residues. CDR3 residues: CASSPLAGRQFF. The CDR3 DNA is TGTGCCAGCAGCCCACTAGCGGGGAGGCAGTTCTTC. The full variable domain, rest sourced from reference TRBV7-2 and TRBJ2-1, is GAGVSQSPSNKVTEKGKDVELRCDPISGHTALYWYRQSLGQGLEFLIYFQGNSAPDKSGLPSDRFSAERTGGSVSTLTIQRTQQEDSAVYLCASSPLAGRQFFGPGTRLTVL.

Many counts were recorded for this clonotype. The chain links TRBV20-1 to TRBJ2-1; 10 positions match TRBD2. The CDR3 is made up of 15 amino acids. V shed 3 bases, J shed 9 bases, and the junction held 11 bases outside the gene matches. CDR1 is DFQATT and CDR2 is SNEGSKA in the germline V gene (reference sequence). The CDR3 nucleotides are TGCAGTGCTAGCCCTTGGGCTAGCGGGAGTACTGAGCAGTTCTTC. Amino acids: CSASPWASGSTEQFF.

This clonotype occurred many times. The chain combines TRBV29-1 with TRBJ1-5, with D perhaps matching TRBD1 (5 bases). CDR1 is SQVTM, CDR2 ANQGSEA, per germline. The CDR3 totals 13 residues. With 5 bases removed from V and 2 bases from J, the gap between germline ends came to 10 bases. CDR3 bases: TGCAGCGTTATGGAACAGGGCAATCAGCCCCAGCATTTT. It yields the protein CSVMEQGNQPQHF.

The sample holds a few counts of this clonotype. A junction boundary mismatches the germline segment, possibly from a read error. The genes are TRBV3-1 and TRBJ2-6; tentatively, D is TRBD1 (6 bases). The CDR3 runs to 17 residues. CDR1 and CDR2 from the germline V gene are LGHDT and YNNKEL (reference sequence). DNA of the CDR3: TGTGCCACCAGCCAAGCGACAGGCCTAAGGGGGGCCAACGTCCTGACTTTC. It is translated as CATSQATGLRGANVLTF.

This clonotype was picked up many times. The V and J genes are TRBV13 and TRBJ2-2; D not certain. The CDR3 totals 13 residues. Germline CDR1 is PRHDT and CDR2 is FYEKMQ (reference sequence). The CDR3 reads CGSGQRNTGELFF. CDR3 DNA sequence: TGTGGGTCCGGGCAACGAAACACCGGGGAGCTGTTTTTT.

This clonotype was counted ten times or more. J is TRBJ1-2 and V is TRBV27; TRBD1 agrees at 7 bases. The V gene's germline CDR1 is MNHEY and CDR2 SMNVEV (reference sequence). The V segment lost 2 bases and the J segment 7 bases; nucleotides outside the gene matches: 1. The CDR3 loop spans 12 amino acids. CDR3 amino acids: CASSLRGLGYTF. The CDR3 nucleotides are TGTGCCAGCAGTTTAAGGGGGCTTGGCTACACCTTC.

This clonotype occurred many times. The J gene is TRBJ1-2, the V gene TRBV5-6, with unresolved D. Trimming took 1 base from V and 4 from J, leaving 20 bases between them. This CDR3 has 17 amino acids. Germline loops: CDR1 SGHDT, CDR2 YYEEEE. This CDR3 is CASSLRREGLYFYGYTF. CDR3 in DNA: TGTGCCAGCAGCTTGAGAAGGGAGGGCCTCTACTTCTATGGCTACACCTTC.

V and J are TRBV5-1 and TRBJ1-1; D not certain. The CDR3 has 13 amino acids. Germline-derived CDR1 and CDR2 are SGHRS and YFSETQ. The V end was cut by 4 bases, the J end by 2 bases, with 9 bases between. The CDR3 DNA follows: TGCGCCAGCAGCGTGCCCCCTAACACTGAAGCTTTCTTT. It codes for CASSVPPNTEAFF.